The 11 T cell receptor beta chains below were found in one sample sequenced in a study of early T cells in non-severe SARS-CoV-2 infection. TCRdb used MiXCR to reprocess the 5' RACE reads, holding one entry per CDR3 protein. The sample carries around 53,000 distinct CDR3 sequences, 9.5% to 15% recorded once. The source was whole blood, collected at baseline. The source of these receptors is an adult who was a healthcare worker with PCR-confirmed SARS-CoV-2 infection or an uninfected control (not recorded which).

The chain is built from TRBV28 and TRBJ1-5, with unresolved D. The CDR3 is made up of 16 amino acids. In germline, CDR1 is MDHEN, CDR2 SYDVKM. Trimming shortened V by 2 bases and J by 0 bases, and 11 bases separated the two germline ends. CDR3 region: CASSLTGVSSNQPQHF. The CDR3 region has the DNA TGTGCCAGCAGTTTAACCGGGGTTAGTAGCAATCAGCCCCAGCATTTT.

This clonotype was seen a few times. The chain combines TRBV28 with TRBJ2-7, with TRBD1 identical over 10 bases. This CDR3 has 15 amino acids. Trimming took 7 bases from V and 5 from J; bases not matched to a gene: 11. CDR1 and CDR2 from the germline V gene are MDHEN and SYDVKM. The CDR3 bases are TGTGCCAGCAAGGGGGGCGACAGGGGGCGAAACGAGCAGTACTTC. Residues: CASKGGDRGRNEQYF.

The chain links TRBV20-1 to TRBJ2-5; D unclear. Germline CDR1 and CDR2: DFQATT and SNEGSKA (reference sequence). Trimming stripped 5 bases from V and 6 bases from J, with 16 bases between. The CDR3 consists of 13 residues. The CDR3 sequence: CSAQEDVAKTQYF. CDR3 DNA: TGCAGTGCTCAAGAGGATGTAGCCAAGACCCAGTACTTC.

The rearrangement links TRBV5-1 to TRBJ2-1; D tentatively fits TRBD1 or TRBD2 (5 bases each). Trimming pared 1 base from V and 0 bases from J, leaving 8 bases between. The CDR3 has 15 amino acids. Germline V gene lookup returns CDR1 SGHRS and CDR2 YFSETQ. Written as DNA, the CDR3 is TGCGCCAGCAGCTTGTCTGGGGGCTCCTACAATGAGCAGTTCTTC. It specifies CASSLSGGSYNEQFF.

This rearrangement joins TRBV28 to TRBJ1-1; possibly TRBD1 for D (5 bases). The CDR3 totals 14 residues. Germline V gene data show CDR1 as MDHEN and CDR2 as SYDVKM. The V gene lost 8 bases and the J gene lost 1 base, with 14 bases spanning the gap. Here the CDR3 reads CASGRRGKNTEAFF. In DNA form, the CDR3 reads TGTGCCAGCGGAAGGCGGGGGAAGAACACTGAAGCTTTCTTT.

The chain links TRBV27 to TRBJ2-1; 10 bases are shared with TRBD2. In germline, CDR1 is MNHEY, CDR2 SMNVEV (reference sequence). Trimming took 5 bases from V and 0 from J; bases not matched to a gene: 13. This CDR3 comprises 19 residues. The CDR3 loop reads CASSPGLARGARSYNEQFF. In nucleotides, the CDR3 is TGTGCCAGCAGTCCGGGACTAGCGAGAGGGGCTCGCTCCTACAATGAGCAGTTCTTC.

This clonotype was picked up many times. V gene TRBV20-1 combines with J gene TRBJ2-5; D not resolved. Germline CDR1 and CDR2: DFQATT and SNEGSKA (reference sequence). The CDR3 runs 13 residues. Trimming removed 3 bases from V and 5 bases from J, with 13 bases in between. In DNA form, the CDR3 reads TGCAGTGCTAGCGCTCTGGGAACGGAGACCCAGTACTTC. It codes for CSASALGTETQYF.

This clonotype has at least ten counts. The chain carries TRBV24-1 and TRBJ2-3; D not certain. The CDR3 runs to 17 residues. Germline V lookup: CDR1 KGHDR, CDR2 SFDVKD. V lost 2 bases to trimming and J lost 4 bases, with 18 bases between them. CDR3 in DNA: TGTGCCACCAGTGATTCTCCGGGCCTAGGAGTAGCAGATACGCAGTATTTT. As protein: CATSDSPGLGVADTQYF.

This clonotype turned up a few times. This chain links TRBV3-1 with TRBJ2-2; D not resolved. V dropped 1 base and J dropped 8 bases, with 11 bases sitting between them. CDR1 is LGHDT, CDR2 YNNKEL, per germline (reference sequence). CDR3 length: 14 residues. The CDR3 coding sequence is TGTGCCAGCAGCCAAGGTCCTGTTTTAGGGGAGCTGTTTTTT. This codes for CASSQGPVLGELFF.

This chain connects TRBV7-6 to TRBJ2-7, with TRBD2 as a possible D gene (5 bases). Germline V gene lookup returns CDR1 SGHVS and CDR2 FNYEAQ. There are 15 residues in the CDR3. V lost 5 bases to trimming and J lost 0 bases, with 14 bases between them. CDR3 nucleotide sequence: TGTGCCAGCAGCCCCAAAGCGGAGAGCTCCTACGAGCAGTACTTC. It encodes CASSPKAESSYEQYF.

The rearrangement uses TRBV7-9 and TRBJ2-1; no definite D call. This CDR3 has 15 amino acids. Trimming removed 3 bases at V and 7 bases at J, with 16 bases between. In germline, CDR1 is SEHNR, CDR2 FQNEAQ (reference sequence). Here the CDR3 reads CASSFRNRPTNEQFF. As DNA, the CDR3 is TGTGCCAGCAGCTTCCGTAATAGACCGACAAATGAGCAGTTCTTC. Filled out from reference TRBV7-9 and TRBJ2-1, the complete variable domain reads DTGVSQNPRHKITKRGQNVTFRCDPISEHNRLYWYRQTLGQGPEFLTYFQNEAQLEKSRLLSDRFSAERPKGSFSTLEIQRTEQGDSAMYLCASSFRNRPTNEQFFGPGTRLTVL.